These 19 T cell receptor beta chains were sequenced from one sample in a study of T cells in localized non-small cell lung cancer (TCRdb year 2020). Library method: the immunoSEQ multiplex PCR assay. TCRdb obtained this table from immuneACCESS and retained in-frame rearrangements with V and J assigned. These tables miss some clones; where compared with another copy, unresolved V genes account for less than half of the shortfall, and the remainder is unexplained. The sample profile shows just under 80,000 clones; 80% of them were found once. The ten largest clones add up to roughly 9% of the sample. The sample was peripheral blood, taken before any cancer treatment. The receptors shown here come from a female donor at least 60 years old with stage I lung adenocarcinoma.

This sequence joins TRBV2 and TRBJ2-7; TRBD2 agrees at 10 bases. The length of the CDR3 is 18 residues. The J segment lost 0 bases and the V segment lost 5 bases, leaving 13 bases of the junction unmatched. Germline lookup yields CDR1 SNHLY and CDR2 FYNNEI. The CDR3 DNA sequence: TGTGCCAGCAGTCCCCGGCCTAGCGGGGGTTCAAGCTCCTACGAGCAGTACTTC. Translating gives CASSPRPSGGSSSYEQYF. The variable domain in full, with the rest retrieved from reference TRBV2 and TRBJ2-7, is EPEVTQTPSHQVTQMGQEVILRCVPISNHLYFYWYRQILGQKVEFLVSFYNNEISEKSEIFDDQFSVERPDGSNFTLKIRSTKLEDSAMYFCASSPRPSGGSSSYEQYFGPGTRLTVT.

The V gene is TRBV4-2, the J gene TRBJ1-2; D perhaps matches TRBD1 (6 bases). V was trimmed by 0 bases and J by 4 bases, leaving 12 bases between them. The CDR3 contains 15 residues. From germline, CDR1 is LGHNA and CDR2 YNFKEQ. The CDR3 DNA sequence: TGTGCCAGCAGCCAAGAATTAGGGGGATCCTATGGCTACACCTTC. Its protein product is CASSQELGGSYGYTF.

The chain recombines TRBV5-1 with TRBJ2-6, with D tentatively TRBD1 or TRBD2 (5 bases each). Germline V CDR1 and CDR2: SGHRS, YFSETQ. V lost 4 bases and J 0 bases, leaving 11 bases between the germline ends. The CDR3 has 16 residues. In nucleotides, the CDR3 is TGCGCCAGCAGCCTGGGACCGAGCTCTGGGGCCAACGTCCTGACTTTC. Amino acids: CASSLGPSSGANVLTF. Full variable domain (remainder filled in from reference TRBV5-1 and TRBJ2-6): KAGVTQTPRYLIKTRGQQVTLSCSPISGHRSVSWYQQTPGQGLQFLFEYFSETQRNKGNFPGRFSGRQFSNSRSEMNVSTLELGDSALYLCASSLGPSSGANVLTFGAGSRLTVL.

The chain couples TRBV9 to TRBJ2-1; TRBD1 is a possible D gene (6 bases). The CDR3 loop spans 14 amino acids. The germline CDR1 and CDR2 sequences are SGDLS and YYNGEE. Trimming left V 0 bases short and J 6 bases short, with 10 bases between. This chain's CDR3 is CASSVGGQANEQFF. The DNA of the CDR3 is TGTGCCAGCAGCGTAGGGGGGCAGGCCAATGAGCAGTTCTTC.

This chain connects TRBV27 to TRBJ1-4; no clear D gene. CDR3 length: 14 amino acids. The germline V and J ends were trimmed by 3 bases and 1 base, with 6 bases remaining between them. Germline-derived CDR1 and CDR2 are MNHEY and SMNVEV (reference sequence). The CDR3: CASSFSGTNEKLFF. In DNA, the CDR3 is TGTGCCAGCAGTTTTTCAGGAACTAATGAAAAACTGTTTTTT.

The genes are TRBV19 and TRBJ2-2, with 9 bases that match TRBD1. This CDR3 region has 14 residues. Losses at the gene ends were 3 bases for V and 7 bases for J; bases not matched to a gene: 3. Germline V gene sequence: CDR1 LNHDA, CDR2 SQIVND (reference sequence). The CDR3 bases are TGTGCCAGTAGTATCGGGGACAGGGTCGGGGAGCTGTTTTTT. Protein sequence: CASSIGDRVGELFF. The full variable domain, its missing parts supplied by reference TRBV19 and TRBJ2-2, is DGGITQSPKYLFRKEGQNVTLSCEQNLNHDAMYWYRQDPGQGLRLIYYSQIVNDFQKGDIAEGYSVSREKKESFPLTVTSAQKNPTAFYLCASSIGDRVGELFFGEGSRLTVL.

The gene calls are TRBV5-5 and TRBJ1-2; 7 bases are shared with TRBD1. J was trimmed by 0 bases and V by 4 bases; bases with no gene match: 9. The CDR3 length is 16 residues. Germline CDR1 SGHKS, CDR2 YYEKEE (reference sequence). The CDR3 sequence: CASSSRQGEANYGYTF. The CDR3 DNA is TGTGCCAGCAGCAGCCGACAGGGAGAGGCTAACTATGGCTACACCTTC. Combining the CDR3 with reference TRBV5-5 and TRBJ1-2 gives the whole variable domain DAGVTQSPTHLIKTRGQQVTLRCSPISGHKSVSWYQQVLGQGPQFIFQYYEKEERGRGNFPDRFSARQFPNYSSELNVNALLLGDSALYLCASSSRQGEANYGYTFGSGTRLTVV.

The chain has TRBV7-6 and TRBJ2-3, with no clear D. Deletions cut 5 bases from V and 2 bases from J, with 14 bases between. Germline-derived CDR1 and CDR2 are SGHVS and FNYEAQ. CDR3 length: 15 residues. CDR3 residues: CASSISGPDTDTQYF. DNA for the CDR3: TGTGCCAGCAGCATTAGTGGTCCTGACACAGATACGCAGTATTTT.

The chain is built from TRBV29-1 and TRBJ1-1; D is possibly TRBD1 (5 bases). V was trimmed by 8 bases and J by 5 bases, leaving 21 bases between them. The germline V gene has CDR1 SQVTM and CDR2 ANQGSEA. The CDR3 consists of 14 residues. The CDR3 DNA follows: TGCAGCTCTCTCTCTGGGGCAGGGAGAACTGAAGCTTTCTTT. Translated: CSSLSGAGRTEAFF.

V usage is TRBV7-2 and J usage is TRBJ1-5; TRBD1 is a possible D gene (5 bases). This CDR3 is 16 amino acids long. Germline V lookup: CDR1 SGHTA, CDR2 FQGNSA. The V end was cut by 1 base, the J end by 4 bases, with 14 bases between. CDR3 bases: TGTGCCAGCAGCTTAGTTGCGGGGGGGATAAATCAGCCCCAGCATTTT. Its protein product is CASSLVAGGINQPQHF.

The chain is built from TRBV5-4 and TRBJ1-2; D might be TRBD1 (5 bases). This CDR3 region has 14 residues. Deletions cut 4 bases from V and 6 bases from J, with 16 bases between. Germline lookup yields CDR1 SGHNT and CDR2 YYREEE (reference sequence). The DNA of the CDR3 is TGTGCCAGCAGCCCCGGGGTACAGGAGAATGGCTACACCTTC. Protein product: CASSPGVQENGYTF.

This chain connects TRBV15 to TRBJ2-5, with D unclear. The CDR3 consists of 13 residues. The germline V gene has CDR1 LNHNV and CDR2 YYDKDF (reference sequence). V was pared by 3 bases and J by 2 bases, with 7 bases between. The CDR3 region is CATSSIQQETQYF. In DNA, the CDR3 is TGTGCCACCAGCAGCATCCAACAAGAGACCCAGTACTTC.

This clone was found once. The chain has TRBV28 and TRBJ2-5; tentatively, D is TRBD2 (6 bases). There are 14 residues in the CDR3. CDR1 MDHEN and CDR2 SYDVKM come from the germline V gene. The V gene lost 7 bases and the J gene lost 3 bases, with 15 bases spanning the gap. CDR3 coding DNA: TGTGCCAGCAACCCATTTGGGGGGAAAGAGACCCAGTACTTC. Its translation: CASNPFGGKETQYF.

The V call is TRBV11-2, the J call TRBJ2-1; D uncertain. Per the germline V gene, CDR1 is SGHAT and CDR2 is FQNNGV. The CDR3 runs 13 residues. V lost 5 bases and J lost 10, with 15 bases in between. The CDR3 DNA follows: TGTGCCAGCAGCCCCCAGGAACCAGGAGAGCAGTTCTTC. Translation gives CASSPQEPGEQFF.

The chain couples TRBV29-1 to TRBJ2-3, with a possible D match to TRBD1 (6 bases). Trimming stripped 4 bases from V and 6 bases from J, with 11 bases between. Germline lookup yields CDR1 SQVTM and CDR2 ANQGSEA. The length of the CDR3 is 12 residues. The CDR3 DNA sequence: TGCAGCGTTGCCGGGACAATGGATACGCAGTATTTT. This sequence encodes CSVAGTMDTQYF.

This clone appeared a single time. The chain employs TRBV6-5 and TRBJ2-2; D unclear. Trimming took off 4 bases at V and 3 bases at J, with 6 bases between the two ends. CDR1 and CDR2 (germline): MNHEY, SVGAGI. The CDR3 is made up of 13 amino acids. CDR3 sequence (DNA): TGTGCCAGCAGTTCCCAGCACACCGGGGAGCTGTTTTTT. Its translation: CASSSQHTGELFF.

This clone was seen once. The junction differs from germline at one of its ends, possibly a read error. The V gene is TRBV11-2, the J gene TRBJ1-2; 7 bases are shared with TRBD1. The CDR3 contains 16 residues. Germline V gene data show CDR1 as SGHAT and CDR2 as FQNNGV. The CDR3 DNA follows: TGCGCCAGCAGCCAAGAATGGGACAGCGGACACTATGGCTACACCTTC. Translating gives CASSQEWDSGHYGYTF.

The chain couples TRBV6-6 to TRBJ2-2, with 7 bases lining up with TRBD2. Germline V CDR1 and CDR2: MNHNY, SVGAGI (reference sequence). V gave up 7 bases and J gave up 4 bases; unmatched junction bases: 12. The CDR3 is 16 amino acids. Here the CDR3 reads CASNRAREGSTGELFF. In DNA form, the CDR3 reads TGTGCCAGCAACCGGGCCAGGGAGGGAAGCACCGGGGAGCTGTTTTTT.

This clone occurred once. V is TRBV19 and J is TRBJ1-6; perhaps TRBD1 as D (5 bases). Trimming stripped 3 bases from V and 4 bases from J, with 7 bases between. The CDR3 runs 14 residues. CDR1 is LNHDA, CDR2 SQIVND, per germline (reference sequence). CDR3 sequence: CASSIDRYNSPLHF. CDR3 coding DNA: TGTGCCAGTAGTATTGACAGATATAATTCACCCCTCCACTTT.